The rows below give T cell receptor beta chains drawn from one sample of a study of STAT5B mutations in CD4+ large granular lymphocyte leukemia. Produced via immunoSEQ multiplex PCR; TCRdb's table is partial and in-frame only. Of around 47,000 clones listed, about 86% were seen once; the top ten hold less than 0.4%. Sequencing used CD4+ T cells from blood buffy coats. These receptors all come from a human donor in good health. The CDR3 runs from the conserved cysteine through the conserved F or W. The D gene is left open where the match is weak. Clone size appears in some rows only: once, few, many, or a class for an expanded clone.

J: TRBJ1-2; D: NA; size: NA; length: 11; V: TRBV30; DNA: TGTGCCTTGAGCCGACGACTAGGCTACACCTTC; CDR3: CALSRRLGYTF
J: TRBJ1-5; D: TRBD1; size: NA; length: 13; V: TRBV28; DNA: TGTGGCAATAGACAGGGAATCAATCAGCCCCAGCATTTT; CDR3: CGNRQGINQPQHF
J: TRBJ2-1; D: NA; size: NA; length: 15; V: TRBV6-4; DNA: TGTGCCAGCAGTGACTCGGACTCTGGGTACAATGAGCAGTTCTTC; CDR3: CASSDSDSGYNEQFF
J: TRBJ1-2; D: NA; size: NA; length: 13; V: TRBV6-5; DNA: TGTGCCAGCACCGGGGCCTTAAGCTATGGCTACACCTTC; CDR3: CASTGALSYGYTF
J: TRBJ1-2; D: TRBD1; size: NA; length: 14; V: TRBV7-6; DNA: TGTGCCAGCAGCAGTACAGGGGGCGACTATGGCTACACCTTC; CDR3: CASSSTGGDYGYTF
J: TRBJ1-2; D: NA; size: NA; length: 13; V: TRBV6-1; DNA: TGTGCCAGCAGTGGCAGTGTGGCTTGTGGCTACACCTTC; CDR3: CASSGSVACGYTF
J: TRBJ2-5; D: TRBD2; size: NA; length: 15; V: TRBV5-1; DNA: TGCGCCAGCAGCTTGCGCGGGGGGGCCCAAGAGACCCAGTACTTC; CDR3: CASSLRGGAQETQYF
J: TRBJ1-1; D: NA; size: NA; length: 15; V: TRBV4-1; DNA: TGCGCCAGCAGCCAAGTCCTGGTGCTGAACACTGAAGCTTTCTTT; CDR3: CASSQVLVLNTEAFF
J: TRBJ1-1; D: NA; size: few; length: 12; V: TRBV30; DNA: TGTGCCTGGAACTCAGGGGACACTGAAGCTTTCTTT; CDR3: CAWNSGDTEAFF
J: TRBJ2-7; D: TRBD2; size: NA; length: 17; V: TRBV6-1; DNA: TGTGCCAGCAGTGTGGGCCGTAGCGGGGTCATTAAGTACGAGCAGTACTTC; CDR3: CASSVGRSGVIKYEQYF
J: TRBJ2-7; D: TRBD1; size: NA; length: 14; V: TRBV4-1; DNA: TGCGCCAGCAGCCAACAGGGGGCGCGTTTCGAGCAGTACTTC; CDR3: CASSQQGARFEQYF
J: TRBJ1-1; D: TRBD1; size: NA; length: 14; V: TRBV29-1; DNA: TGCAGCGCCCCCGGACAGGGGAGGAACACTGAAGCTTTCTTT; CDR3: CSAPGQGRNTEAFF
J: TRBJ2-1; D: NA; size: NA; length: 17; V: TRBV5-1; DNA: TGCGCCAGCAGCTTTCTTCAGGGGGGGAGCTCCTACAATGAGCAGTTCTTC; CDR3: CASSFLQGGSSYNEQFF
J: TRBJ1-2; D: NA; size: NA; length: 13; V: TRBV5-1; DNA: TGCGCCAGCAGCTTGGATCCGAGCTATGGCTACACCTTC; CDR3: CASSLDPSYGYTF
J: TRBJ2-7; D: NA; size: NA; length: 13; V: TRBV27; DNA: TGTGCCAGCAGTTTAAGACCGTTCTACGAGCAGTACTTC; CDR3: CASSLRPFYEQYF
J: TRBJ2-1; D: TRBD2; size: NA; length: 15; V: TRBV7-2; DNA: TGTGCCAGCAGCTTAGGACTAGCGGGTTATGATGAGCAGTTCTTC; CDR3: CASSLGLAGYDEQFF
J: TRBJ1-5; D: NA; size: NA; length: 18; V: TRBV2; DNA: TGTGCCAGCAGTGATTTCTTATTCTCTAGCCTCAGCAATCAGCCCCAGCATTTT; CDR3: CASSDFLFSSLSNQPQHF
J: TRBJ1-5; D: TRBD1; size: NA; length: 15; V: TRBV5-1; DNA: TGCGCCAGCAGCTTGACGGGACAGGTCGGGCAGCCCCAGCATTTT; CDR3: CASSLTGQVGQPQHF
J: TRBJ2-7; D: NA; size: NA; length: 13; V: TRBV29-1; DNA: TGCAGCGTTGAAAGCGCCAGGGGAAACGAGCAGTACTTC; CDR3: CSVESARGNEQYF
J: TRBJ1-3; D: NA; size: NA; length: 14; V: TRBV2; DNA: TGTGCCAGCGTGAGGGCCCCCTCTGGAAACACCATATATTTT; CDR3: CASVRAPSGNTIYF
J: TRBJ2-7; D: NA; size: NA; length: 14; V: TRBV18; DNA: TGTGCCAGCTCACCAGGGGTCAGCTCCTACGAGCAGTACTTC; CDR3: CASSPGVSSYEQYF